Each of the 22 T cell receptor beta chains below was sequenced from the same sample in a study of cytomegalovirus exposure and HLA in healthy donors. It was with 60 Vbeta and 13 Jbeta primers that the PCR ran. Data came from immunoSEQ multiplex PCR; TCRdb stores just in-frame clones and leaves some out. The sample data list 40,000 to 60,000 clones. Sequenced input: PBMCs. The receptors were sampled from a man aged 35-49 years in good health and CMV-seropositive.

J is TRBJ2-5 and V is TRBV10-3; TRBD2 is a possible D gene (5 bases). CDR1 and CDR2 from the germline V gene are ENHRY and SYGVKD. The CDR3 contains 12 residues. The V end lost 3 bases, the J end lost 7 bases, and 9 bases lay between the germline ends. CDR3 in DNA: TGTGCCATCAGTGACGGGGAAGGGACCCAGTACTTC. Its translation: CAISDGEGTQYF.

Concerning this clone itself: This same CDR3 is encoded by further DNA sequences in the sample. The rearrangement joins TRBV5-1 to TRBJ2-5; a possible D gene is TRBD2 (5 bases). The CDR3 length is 14 residues. Per germline, CDR1 SGHRS and CDR2 YFSETQ. With 0 bases removed from V and 2 bases from J, the gap between germline ends came to 8 bases. The CDR3 spells CASSLVPGQETQYF. CDR3 DNA: TGCGCCAGCAGCTTGGTGCCGGGGCAAGAGACCCAGTACTTC. Complete variable domain (other parts from reference TRBV5-1 and TRBJ2-5): KAGVTQTPRYLIKTRGQQVTLSCSPISGHRSVSWYQQTPGQGLQFLFEYFSETQRNKGNFPGRFSGRQFSNSRSEMNVSTLELGDSALYLCASSLVPGQETQYFGPGTRLLVL.

V and J are TRBV6-5 and TRBJ2-5; 7 nucleotides agree with TRBD1. This CDR3 has 14 amino acids. The ends lost 6 bases at V and 4 bases at J; junction bases unmatched: 8. CDR1 and CDR2 (germline): MNHEY, SVGAGI. For the CDR3, the DNA is TGTGCCAGCAGCCAATTAAACAGGGGAGAGACCCAGTACTTC. As protein: CASSQLNRGETQYF.

The V gene is TRBV10-1, the J gene TRBJ1-1; TRBD1 might be the D (5 bases). The CDR3 is 16 residues long. Germline V gene data show CDR1 as WNHNN and CDR2 as SYGVQD (reference sequence). Trimming cost V 3 bases and J 1 base, with 15 bases left between them. The CDR3, as DNA: TGCGCCAGCAGTGAAAGTCCAGGGCGAAGGAACACTGAAGCTTTCTTT. Translation: CASSESPGRRNTEAFF.

The V gene is TRBV18, the J gene TRBJ2-7; 9 bases are a match to TRBD2. The CDR3 loop spans 14 amino acids. Trimming removed 0 bases from V and 3 bases from J; junction bases left unmatched: 0. Germline values: CDR1 KGHSH, CDR2 LQKENI. CDR3 coding DNA: TGTGCCAGCTCACCACCTAGCGGGAGCTACGAGCAGTACTTC. This sequence encodes CASSPPSGSYEQYF. The full variable domain, its missing parts supplied by reference TRBV18 and TRBJ2-7, is NAGVMQNPRHLVRRRGQEARLRCSPMKGHSHVYWYRQLPEEGLKFMVYLQKENIIDESGMPKERFSAEFPKEGPSILRIQQVVRGDSAAYFCASSPPSGSYEQYFGPGTRLTVT.

The genes are TRBV25-1 and TRBJ2-7; D remains unclear. V was clipped by 0 bases and J by 0 bases, with 6 bases between them. CDR1 and CDR2 (germline): MGHDK, SYGVNS. This CDR3 spans 14 amino acids. The CDR3 nucleotides are TGTGCCAGCAGTGAATATGAGCTCTCCTACGAGCAGTACTTC. Encoded protein: CASSEYELSYEQYF.

The chain joins TRBV7-2 to TRBJ1-2; a weak D match, TRBD1 (5 bases). CDR3 length: 11 residues. V was cut by 6 bases and J by 7 bases, with 9 bases left in between. Germline values: CDR1 SGHTA, CDR2 FQGNSA. CDR3 sequence: CASRLQGGYTF. The CDR3 DNA is TGTGCCAGCAGGCTCCAGGGTGGCTACACCTTC.

The chain uses TRBV18 and TRBJ2-2; weak D call: TRBD1 (6 bases). Germline CDR1 is KGHSH and CDR2 is LQKENI. Trimming took off 5 bases at V and 1 base at J, with 14 bases between the two ends. The CDR3 spans 16 residues. The CDR3 spells CASSSYLGQNTGELFF. The CDR3 region has the DNA TGTGCCAGCTCATCTTACCTGGGACAGAACACCGGGGAGCTGTTTTTT.

The genes are TRBV6-5 and TRBJ1-2, with D unclear. Germline values: CDR1 MNHEY, CDR2 SVGAGI. The CDR3 covers 16 residues. V was shortened by 2 bases and J by 2 bases, with 15 bases between the two germline ends. The CDR3 region has the DNA TGTGCCAGCAGTTACACCCCCCCCGAAGCGAACTATGGCTACACCTTC. Protein sequence: CASSYTPPEANYGYTF.

This rearrangement joins TRBV4-1 to TRBJ2-5; D not certain. The end of the DNA aligns better with TRBJ2-7, so the J call may be wrong. The CDR3 is 15 residues long. CDR1 and CDR2 from the germline V gene are MGHRA and YSYEKL. The CDR3 loop reads CASSRPEEYPYEQYF. CDR3 in DNA: TGCGCCAGCAGCCGACCAGAGGAGTATCCCTACGAGCAGTACTTC.

The gene calls are TRBV10-2 and TRBJ1-2, with 7 bases aligning to TRBD1. V lost 7 bases, J lost 0 bases, and 5 bases stayed unmatched. Per the germline V gene, CDR1 is WSHSY and CDR2 is SAAADI. The CDR3 is 14 residues long. This CDR3 reads CASKGAGANYGYTF. In nucleotides, the CDR3 is TGCGCCAGCAAGGGGGCAGGAGCTAACTATGGCTACACCTTC.

The chain uses TRBV6-4 and TRBJ2-3; TRBD2 agrees at 12 bases. The V segment lost 5 bases and the J segment 4 bases; nucleotides outside the gene matches: 4. CDR1 MRHNA and CDR2 SNTAGT come from the germline V gene. The length of the CDR3 is 15 residues. The CDR3 region has the DNA TGTGCCAGCAGTACGACTAGCGGGGGCTCAGATACGCAGTATTTT. Its translation is CASSTTSGGSDTQYF.

This chain joins TRBV9 and TRBJ1-5; weak D call: TRBD1 (5 bases). The CDR3 spans 14 residues. Looked up from germline, CDR1 is SGDLS and CDR2 is YYNGEE. With 7 bases removed from V and 4 bases from J, the gap between germline ends came to 15 bases. The CDR3 sequence is CASSRGAANQPQHF. CDR3 DNA sequence: TGTGCCAGCTCACGTGGGGCGGCGAATCAGCCCCAGCATTTT.

This rearrangement joins TRBV19 to TRBJ2-3; TRBD2 matches 7 bases. The CDR3 is made up of 17 amino acids. Trimming removed 4 bases from V and 0 bases from J; junction bases left unmatched: 10. The germline V gene has CDR1 LNHDA and CDR2 SQIVND (reference sequence). The CDR3 spells CASSSRVGRTSTDTQYF. Written as DNA, the CDR3 is TGTGCCAGTAGTAGTCGTGTCGGGAGGACTAGCACAGATACGCAGTATTTT.

The chain couples TRBV2 to TRBJ1-4, with 9 bases fitting TRBD1. From germline, CDR1 is SNHLY and CDR2 FYNNEI. This CDR3 has 15 amino acids. Trimming at V came to 7 bases and at J to 8 bases, leaving 11 bases not matched to a gene. The CDR3 is CASNPRDRAREKLFF. As DNA, the CDR3 is TGTGCCAGCAATCCCCGGGACAGGGCACGAGAAAAACTGTTTTTT.

Note on this clone: Germline and junction disagree at one end, which may indicate a read error. The CDR3 spells CSVDRGRSPGGLFF. In nucleotides, the CDR3 is TGCAGCGTTGATCGCGGGAGGTCTCCCGGGGGGCTGTTTTTT. This chain connects TRBV29-1 to TRBJ2-2, with 8 bases lining up with TRBD2. The CDR3 covers 14 residues. Germline V gives CDR1 SQVTM, CDR2 ANQGSEA.

The chain couples TRBV28 to TRBJ2-1; 8 bases fit TRBD1. The J segment lost 2 bases and the V segment lost 6 bases, leaving 3 bases of the junction unmatched. Germline CDR1 is MDHEN and CDR2 is SYDVKM. The CDR3 length is 14 residues. In nucleotides, the CDR3 is TGTGCCAGCAGCGACAGGGGACCCTACAATGAGCAGTTCTTC. It translates to CASSDRGPYNEQFF.

V is TRBV6-5 and J is TRBJ2-5; D is perhaps TRBD2 (6 bases). The DNA end favors TRBJ2-7, so the J call may be wrong. The CDR3 is 15 amino acids. CDR1 and CDR2 (germline): MNHEY, SVGAGI. The CDR3 protein is CASSYNRDLSYEQYF. The CDR3 nucleotides are TGTGCCAGCAGTTACAACCGGGACTTATCCTACGAGCAGTACTTC.

The rearrangement joins TRBV5-6 to TRBJ2-3; unclear D gene. This CDR3 has 16 residues. Germline CDR1 reads SGHDT; CDR2 reads YYEEEE. Trimming shortened V by 1 base and J by 3 bases, and 15 bases separated the two germline ends. The CDR3 loop is CASSLWSIPRTDTQYF. The CDR3 nucleotides read TGTGCCAGCAGCTTGTGGTCTATCCCTAGGACAGATACGCAGTATTTT.

The chain employs TRBV7-9 and TRBJ2-7; 7 nucleotides match TRBD1. The CDR3 length is 15 residues. V dropped 4 bases and J dropped 3; count of bases not matched to a gene: 9. The germline V gene has CDR1 SEHNR and CDR2 FQNEAQ (reference sequence). This chain's CDR3 is CASSSRQGLNYEQYF. The CDR3 region has the DNA TGTGCCAGCAGCTCACGACAGGGCTTGAACTACGAGCAGTACTTC.

The V and J genes are TRBV2 and TRBJ1-2, with D perhaps matching TRBD1 (6 bases). Between the trimmed V and J ends, which lost 1 base and 4 bases, there was a span of 10 bases. The CDR3 has 14 residues. Germline V gives CDR1 SNHLY, CDR2 FYNNEI. The CDR3 spells CASSEVGAGYGYTF. CDR3 nucleotides: TGTGCCAGCAGTGAAGTGGGGGCTGGCTATGGCTACACCTTC.

The chain employs TRBV19 and TRBJ2-1; TRBD1 matches at 9 bases. With 6 bases clipped from V and 6 bases from J, the junction kept 9 bases outside the gene matches. The CDR3 contains 15 residues. CDR1 is LNHDA, CDR2 SQIVND, per germline (reference sequence). CDR3 DNA sequence: TGTGCCAGTAGGGGAGGGACAGGGCTGACCAATGAGCAGTTCTTC. Translation: CASRGGTGLTNEQFF.